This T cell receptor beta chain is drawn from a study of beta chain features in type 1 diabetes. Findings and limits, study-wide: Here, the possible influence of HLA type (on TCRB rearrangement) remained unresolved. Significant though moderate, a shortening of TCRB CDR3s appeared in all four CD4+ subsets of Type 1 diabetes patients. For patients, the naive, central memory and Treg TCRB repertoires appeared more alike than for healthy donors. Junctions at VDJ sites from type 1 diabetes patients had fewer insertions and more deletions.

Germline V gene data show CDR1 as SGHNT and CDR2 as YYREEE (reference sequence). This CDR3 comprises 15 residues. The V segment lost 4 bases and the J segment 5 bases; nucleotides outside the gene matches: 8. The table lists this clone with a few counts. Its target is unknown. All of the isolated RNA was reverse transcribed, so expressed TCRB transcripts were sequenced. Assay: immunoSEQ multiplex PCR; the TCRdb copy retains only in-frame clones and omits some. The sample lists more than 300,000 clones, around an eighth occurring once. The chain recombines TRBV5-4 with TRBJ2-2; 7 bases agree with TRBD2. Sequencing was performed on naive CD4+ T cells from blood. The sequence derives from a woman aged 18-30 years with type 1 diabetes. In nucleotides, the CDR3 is TGTGCCAGCAGCCCCCGGGCGGGAGAGACCGGGGAGCTGTTTTTT. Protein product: CASSPRAGETGELFF.